These 32 T cell receptor beta chains were all obtained from the same sample, sequenced in a study of blood T cell repertoires in COVID-19. Only in-frame clones appear in the TCRdb table, and some are missing; sequencing was by immunoSEQ multiplex PCR. The sample holds about 100,000 clones, approximately 89% seen once. Material: peripheral blood. The receptors originated from a man in his forties or fifties with active COVID-19.

The chain has TRBV4-1 and TRBJ2-1; 13 positions agree with TRBD2. The CDR3 has 15 amino acids. The J segment lost 6 bases and the V segment lost 1 base, leaving 0 bases of the junction unmatched. Germline values: CDR1 MGHRA, CDR2 YSYEKL. The CDR3 nucleotides are TGCGCCAGCAGCCAAGGACTAGCGGGAGGCAATGAGCAGTTCTTC. Amino acid sequence: CASSQGLAGGNEQFF.

V gene TRBV14 combines with J gene TRBJ1-1; 7 nucleotides align to TRBD1. Unmatched junction bases numbered 4, after V lost 5 bases and J lost 1 base. Germline assignment: CDR1 SGHDN and CDR2 FVKESK. The CDR3 consists of 14 residues. CDR3 DNA: TGTGCCAGCAGCACCCACAGGGGGAACACTGAAGCTTTCTTT. Protein: CASSTHRGNTEAFF. The full variable domain, in which reference TRBV14 and TRBJ1-1 provide the parts outside the CDR3, is EAGVTQFPSHSVIEKGQTVTLRCDPISGHDNLYWYRRVMGKEIKFLLHFVKESKQDESGMPNNRFLAERTGGTYSTLKVQPAELEDSGVYFCASSTHRGNTEAFFGQGTRLTVV.

The chain couples TRBV9 to TRBJ2-1, with TRBD1 as a possible D gene (7 bases). CDR1 is SGDLS, CDR2 YYNGEE, per germline. V was pared by 3 bases and J by 5 bases, with 15 bases between. The CDR3 is 15 amino acids. The CDR3 spells CASSATRGTHNEQFF. Written as DNA, the CDR3 is TGTGCCAGCAGCGCCACCAGGGGGACTCACAATGAGCAGTTCTTC.

The gene calls are TRBV18 and TRBJ2-6; TRBD2 might be the D (6 bases). The germline gives CDR1 KGHSH, CDR2 LQKENI. V was clipped by 3 bases and J by 2 bases, with 11 bases between them. The length of the CDR3 is 16 residues. The CDR3 nucleotides read TGTGCCAGCTCACCCCTCTCGGGGGCTGGGGCCAACGTCCTGACTTTC. Protein product: CASSPLSGAGANVLTF.

The chain combines TRBV7-2 with TRBJ2-1; TRBD2 aligns across 7 bases. V dropped 1 base and J dropped 9; count of bases not matched to a gene: 15. This CDR3 region has 17 residues. CDR1 and CDR2 (germline): SGHTA, FQGNSA. CDR3 nucleotide sequence: TGTGCCAGCAGCTTAGTCGGGGCCAAGCGGGGAAAGATTGAGCAGTTCTTC. Its protein product is CASSLVGAKRGKIEQFF.

The CDR3, as DNA: TGCGCCAGCAGCCTACGGACAGGGCAATCACCCCTCCACTTT. As protein: CASSLRTGQSPLHF. The chain uses TRBV5-1 and TRBJ1-6, with 8 bases matching TRBD1. J lost 10 bases, V lost 4 bases, and 7 bases had no gene match. The CDR3 spans 14 residues. The germline V gene has CDR1 SGHRS and CDR2 YFSETQ.

The gene calls are TRBV10-3 and TRBJ1-2; tentative D call: TRBD1 (5 bases). The CDR3 is 15 residues long. V was cut by 2 bases and J by 4 bases, with 14 bases left in between. Looked up from germline, CDR1 is ENHRY and CDR2 is SYGVKD. CDR3: CAISEHDSPTYGYTF. The DNA for the CDR3 is TGTGCCATCAGTGAGCACGACAGCCCGACCTATGGCTACACCTTC.

The table lists this clone with a few counts. As DNA, the CDR3 is TGTGCCAGCGGGCGGGACAGGGCGGTTGGCGAGCAGTACTTC. It yields the protein CASGRDRAVGEQYF. The rearrangement links TRBV5-4 to TRBJ2-7; TRBD1 matches 9 bases. CDR1 is SGHNT, CDR2 YYREEE, per germline (reference sequence). V was pared by 7 bases and J by 6 bases, with 11 bases of the junction left unmatched. This CDR3 is 14 amino acids long.

The chain couples TRBV27 to TRBJ1-1; D is uncertain. V lost 5 bases to trimming and J lost 6 bases, with 13 bases between them. CDR1 and CDR2 (germline): MNHEY, SMNVEV (reference sequence). CDR3 length equals 13 residues. The CDR3 sequence is CASSLSGVSEAFF. The DNA of the CDR3 is TGTGCCAGCAGTCTCTCCGGTGTGTCTGAAGCTTTCTTT.

A few counts support this clone. V gene TRBV10-2 combines with J gene TRBJ2-2, with 12 nucleotides matching TRBD2. The CDR3 is made up of 15 amino acids. Looked up from germline, CDR1 is WSHSY and CDR2 is SAAADI. Germline trimming cut 10 bases from V and 1 base from J; bases unmatched to any gene: 4. As DNA, the CDR3 is TGCGCCACCAGGACTAGCGGGATGAACACCGGGGAGCTGTTTTTT. It translates to CATRTSGMNTGELFF.

The sample holds one count of this clone. The rearrangement uses TRBV11-3 and TRBJ2-2; TRBD2 agrees at 11 bases. V was clipped by 6 bases and J by 4 bases; unmatched bases: 7. Germline V gives CDR1 SGHNT, CDR2 YENEEA. CDR3 length: 16 amino acids. Here the CDR3 reads CASSLLAGGGTGELFF. In nucleotides, the CDR3 is TGTGCCAGCAGTCTTCTAGCGGGAGGAGGCACCGGGGAGCTGTTTTTT.

This chain uses TRBV6-6 with TRBJ1-5; perhaps TRBD1 as D (5 bases). The germline V gene encodes CDR1 MNHNY and CDR2 SVGAGI (reference sequence). V was clipped by 6 bases and J by 7 bases, with 16 bases between them. This CDR3 spans 14 amino acids. The CDR3, as DNA: TGTGCCAGCAGCCAATCCAGGGTCGGGCAGCCCCAGCATTTT. Translating gives CASSQSRVGQPQHF.

The CDR3 spells CASSLVYAGGRSFEQFF. The CDR3 DNA reads as TGTGCCAGCAGCTTAGTTTACGCGGGGGGCCGGTCCTTTGAGCAGTTCTTC. The chain is built from TRBV11-2 and TRBJ2-1, with 8 bases lining up with TRBD2. The CDR3 has 17 amino acids. CDR1 and CDR2 (germline): SGHAT, FQNNGV. V shed 1 base and J 9 bases; nucleotides not matched to a gene: 14.

The rearrangement uses TRBV6-5 and TRBJ1-5; TRBD1 agrees at 7 bases. CDR1 and CDR2 (germline): MNHEY, SVGAGI. This CDR3 contains 14 residues. The ends lost 6 bases at V and 4 bases at J; junction bases unmatched: 6. CDR3 DNA sequence: TGTGCCAGCAGCCCCGGACAGGAGAATCAGCCCCAGCATTTT. Its protein product is CASSPGQENQPQHF.

CDR3 amino acids: CASSLRNYGYTF. The CDR3 coding sequence is TGTGCCAGCAGCCTTAGAAACTATGGCTACACCTTC. The chain joins TRBV3-1 (or the pseudogene TRBV3-2) to TRBJ1-2, with no clear D. Trimming pared 4 bases from V and 2 bases from J, leaving 5 bases between. The CDR3 is 12 amino acids. Germline CDR1 is LGHDT and CDR2 is YNNKEL (reference sequence).

The count of this clone is one. The chain has TRBV5-1 and TRBJ2-2, with 9 bases lining up with TRBD1. This CDR3 region has 14 residues. J lost 8 bases, V lost 4 bases, and 6 bases had no gene match. CDR1 is SGHRS and CDR2 is YFSETQ in the germline V gene. CDR3 region: CASSRPGQGGELFF. The CDR3 coding sequence is TGCGCCAGCAGCCGCCCGGGACAGGGTGGGGAGCTGTTTTTT.

The chain links TRBV5-5 to TRBJ2-3, with TRBD2 matching 11 bases. From germline, CDR1 is SGHKS and CDR2 YYEKEE (reference sequence). This CDR3 spans 16 amino acids. J gave up 3 bases and V 6 bases, and 9 bases lay outside the gene matches. The CDR3 here is CASTKGGLAGTDTQYF. The CDR3 DNA is TGTGCCAGCACAAAAGGTGGACTAGCGGGTACAGATACGCAGTATTTT.

The CDR3: CASSVTGGASETQYF. The CDR3 nucleotides read TGTGCCAGCAGCGTGACAGGGGGTGCGTCAGAGACCCAGTACTTC. This sequence joins TRBV9 and TRBJ2-5; 9 nucleotides match TRBD1. CDR1 and CDR2 (germline): SGDLS, YYNGEE. The V and J ends lost 2 bases and 4 bases, in that order; junction bases with no gene match: 6. The CDR3 is 15 residues long.

J is TRBJ2-5 and V is TRBV7-2, with 11 bases identical to TRBD2. The J segment lost 3 bases and the V segment lost 2 bases, leaving 2 bases of the junction unmatched. The CDR3 has 15 residues. Germline CDR1 SGHTA, CDR2 FQGNSA. CDR3 sequence: CASSLQLAGEETQYF. As DNA, the CDR3 is TGTGCCAGCAGCTTACAACTAGCGGGAGAAGAGACCCAGTACTTC. Full variable domain (rest looked up from reference TRBV7-2 and TRBJ2-5): GAGVSQSPSNKVTEKGKDVELRCDPISGHTALYWYRQSLGQGLEFLIYFQGNSAPDKSGLPSDRFSAERTGGSVSTLTIQRTQQEDSAVYLCASSLQLAGEETQYFGPGTRLLVL.

The chain recombines TRBV6-4 with TRBJ2-3; the D is unclear. The CDR3 runs 15 residues. Germline V lookup: CDR1 MRHNA, CDR2 SNTAGT. Trimming cost V 5 bases and J 2 bases, with 14 bases left between them. The CDR3 is CASSTLGADTDTQYF. CDR3 nucleotide sequence: TGTGCCAGCAGTACCCTAGGCGCGGACACAGATACGCAGTATTTT.

The chain employs TRBV11-2 and TRBJ2-2; the D gene is possibly TRBD2 (6 bases). The CDR3 is 14 residues long. Germline CDR1 SGHAT, CDR2 FQNNGV. V lost 0 bases to trimming and J lost 5 bases, with 7 bases between them. For the CDR3, the DNA is TGTGCCAGCAGCTTAGATCGGGGGACCGGGGAGCTGTTTTTT. It yields the protein CASSLDRGTGELFF.

The CDR3 DNA follows: TGTGCCTCCCGAGCAGGGGGCGCAAACCAAGAGACCCAGTACTTC. This gives the protein CASRAGGANQETQYF. The chain recombines TRBV27 with TRBJ2-5; 8 bases agree with TRBD1. V dropped 11 bases and J dropped 0; count of bases not matched to a gene: 11. CDR3 length equals 15 residues. Germline lookup yields CDR1 MNHEY and CDR2 SMNVEV (reference sequence).

V and J are TRBV19 and TRBJ2-1; 9 bases fit TRBD2. CDR1 is LNHDA, CDR2 SQIVND, per germline (reference sequence). This CDR3 has 15 residues. The ends lost 5 bases at V and 7 bases at J; junction bases unmatched: 9. The CDR3 DNA reads as TGTGCCAGTAGTTCTATCGCGGGAGGGAGGAATGAGCAGTTCTTC. Its protein product is CASSSIAGGRNEQFF.

The V call is TRBV24-1, the J call TRBJ2-2; 9 nucleotides agree with TRBD1. The CDR3 is 16 residues long. Trimming at V came to 2 bases and at J to 5 bases, leaving 5 bases not matched to a gene. Germline lookup yields CDR1 KGHDR and CDR2 SFDVKD. The CDR3 protein is CATSDYGTGRTGELFF. CDR3 in DNA: TGTGCCACCAGTGATTACGGGACAGGGCGGACCGGGGAGCTGTTTTTT.

The J gene is TRBJ2-5, the V gene TRBV5-1; 7 positions match TRBD1. Germline values: CDR1 SGHRS, CDR2 YFSETQ. J lost 3 bases, V lost 4 bases, and 3 bases had no gene match. The length of the CDR3 is 13 residues. For the CDR3, the DNA is TGCGCCAGCAGCCTAGGGACAGAAGAGACCCAGTACTTC. It translates to CASSLGTEETQYF. The variable domain in full, with the rest retrieved from reference TRBV5-1 and TRBJ2-5, is KAGVTQTPRYLIKTRGQQVTLSCSPISGHRSVSWYQQTPGQGLQFLFEYFSETQRNKGNFPGRFSGRQFSNSRSEMNVSTLELGDSALYLCASSLGTEETQYFGPGTRLLVL.

The chain carries TRBV10-1 and TRBJ2-2, with unresolved D. The CDR3 sequence is 14 residues long. Germline CDR1 WNHNN, CDR2 SYGVQD (reference sequence). Deletions cut 4 bases from V and 1 base from J, with 7 bases between. Here the CDR3 DNA reads TGCGCCAGCAGTGGGTCACTGAACACCGGGGAGCTGTTTTTT. Protein product: CASSGSLNTGELFF.

The chain carries TRBV10-3 and TRBJ2-2; 8 bases agree with TRBD2. The germline V gene has CDR1 ENHRY and CDR2 SYGVKD. This CDR3 region has 13 residues. The J segment lost 6 bases and the V segment lost 10 bases, leaving 7 bases of the junction unmatched. The CDR3 here is CATAGGAAGELFF. CDR3 nucleotide sequence: TGTGCCACCGCGGGGGGCGCGGCCGGGGAGCTGTTTTTT.

The V gene is TRBV4-1, the J gene TRBJ2-3; 11 bases align to TRBD2. In germline, CDR1 is MGHRA, CDR2 YSYEKL. The V segment lost 1 base and the J segment 2 bases; nucleotides outside the gene matches: 2. The CDR3 loop spans 16 amino acids. The CDR3 nucleotides read TGCGCCAGCAGCCAAGCTAGCGGGAGGCACACAGATACGCAGTATTTT. Translating gives CASSQASGRHTDTQYF.

The chain links TRBV5-5 to TRBJ2-1; weak D call: TRBD1 (7 bases). Trimming pared 3 bases from V and 8 bases from J, leaving 18 bases between. The CDR3 has 15 amino acids. The germline V gene has CDR1 SGHKS and CDR2 YYEKEE (reference sequence). The DNA for the CDR3 is TGTGCCAGCAGCTGGAGGGACAGAGAGGCGGATGAGCAGTTCTTC. Translated, it gives CASSWRDREADEQFF.

The chain couples TRBV7-2 to TRBJ1-2; D is undetermined. The V and J ends lost 6 bases and 3 bases respectively, with 5 bases between them. The CDR3 extends over 11 amino acids. Germline lookup yields CDR1 SGHTA and CDR2 FQGNSA. The CDR3 DNA reads as TGTGCCAGCAGTCGTGACTATGGCTACACCTTC. It encodes CASSRDYGYTF.

The chain combines TRBV24-1 with TRBJ1-2; D may be TRBD1 (5 bases). There are 14 residues in the CDR3. Germline V CDR1 and CDR2: KGHDR, SFDVKD. Trimming removed 5 bases from V and 5 bases from J, with 14 bases in between. The CDR3 loop is CATSATGGKYGYTF. The CDR3 coding sequence is TGTGCCACCAGTGCTACGGGGGGAAAGTATGGCTACACCTTC.

The chain uses TRBV18 and TRBJ1-2, with a tentative D call TRBD1 (5 bases). This CDR3 has 15 residues. Between the trimmed V and J ends, which lost 3 bases and 0 bases, there was a span of 11 bases. Per germline, CDR1 KGHSH and CDR2 LQKENI. The CDR3 bases are TGTGCCAGCTCACCTACAGGAACAGCTAACTATGGCTACACCTTC. It specifies CASSPTGTANYGYTF.